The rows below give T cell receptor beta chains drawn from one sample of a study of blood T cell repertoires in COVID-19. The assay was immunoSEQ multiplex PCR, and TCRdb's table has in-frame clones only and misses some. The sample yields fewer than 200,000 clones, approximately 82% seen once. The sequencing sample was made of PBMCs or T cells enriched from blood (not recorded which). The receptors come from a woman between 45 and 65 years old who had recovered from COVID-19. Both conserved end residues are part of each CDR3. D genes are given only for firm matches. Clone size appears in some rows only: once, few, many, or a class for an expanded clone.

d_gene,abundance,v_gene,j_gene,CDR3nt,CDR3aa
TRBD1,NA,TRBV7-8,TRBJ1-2,TGTGCCAGCAGCTTAGCTCAGGGGGCAGGGGGCTACACCTTC,CASSLAQGAGGYTF
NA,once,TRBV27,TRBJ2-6,TGTGCCAGCAGTCAAACAGGGGGGGGATCCTCTGGGGCCAACGTCCTGACTTTC,CASSQTGGGSSGANVLTF
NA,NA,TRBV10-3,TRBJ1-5,TGTGCCATCAGTGCGGTTTCAGGGCGAAGTCAAGATCAGCCCCAGCATTTT,CAISAVSGRSQDQPQHF
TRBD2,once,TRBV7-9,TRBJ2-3,TGTGCCAGCAGCCTGGGACTAGCGGGAGGGCCGACAGATACGCAGTATTTT,CASSLGLAGGPTDTQYF
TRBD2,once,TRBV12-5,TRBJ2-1,TGTGCTAGTGGTTCTACTAGCGGGCCCTACAATGAGCAGTTCTTC,CASGSTSGPYNEQFF
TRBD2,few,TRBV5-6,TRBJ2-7,TGTGCCAGCAGTGAGGGGCTAGCGGGAGTCGAGCAGTACTTC,CASSEGLAGVEQYF
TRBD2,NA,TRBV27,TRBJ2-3,TGTGCCAGCAGTTTTCCGGGGACTAGCGGGAGCACAGATACGCAGTATTTT,CASSFPGTSGSTDTQYF
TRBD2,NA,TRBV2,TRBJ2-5,TGTGCCAGCAGTGAATCGGGAGGGGAGACCCAGTACTTC,CASSESGGETQYF
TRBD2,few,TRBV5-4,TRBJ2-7,TGTGCCAGCAGCTTGGACCCGGGAGGAACCTACGAGCAGTACTTC,CASSLDPGGTYEQYF
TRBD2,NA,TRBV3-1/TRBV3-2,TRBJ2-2,TGTGCCAGCAGCCAAGGGGGGCTAGCGGGAGGCCTCACCGGGGAGCTGTTTTTT,CASSQGGLAGGLTGELFF